This entry lists 20 T cell receptor beta chains sequenced from one sample in a study of read filtering for tumor transcriptome and immune sequencing. This library used approximately 390 ng RNA and molecular barcoded adaptors spanning alpha/delta and beta/gamma chains. Each CDR3 protein gets one entry after TCRdb re-called the reads with MiXCR. Of 100,000 to 150,000 distinct CDR3 sequences detected, 10% to 15% appear once; the ten largest clones hold 11%. Sequenced material: a population of CD138-negative cells sorted from bone marrow. All receptors derive from a donor aged 40 or older with multiple myeloma.

In this sample, this clonotype turned up many times. CDR3 DNA sequence: TGCAGTGCTAGATACGAGAATAATAATGAAAAACTGTTTTTT. Translating it yields CSARYENNNEKLFF. The chain joins TRBV20-1 to TRBJ1-4; D not resolved. The CDR3 is 14 residues long. Germline V CDR1 and CDR2: DFQATT, SNEGSKA (reference sequence). V was pared by 2 bases and J by 4 bases, with 11 bases between.

On this clonotype: This clone may be a read error of a much larger clone one base away. This chain uses TRBV21-1 with TRBJ2-1; the table gives TRBD2 as D, unverified against the DNA. TRBV21-1 has pseudogene status. CDR3 length equals 15 residues. The CDR3 region has the DNA TGTGCCGGCGGCGGGCTGGGTCGCTCCTACAATGAGCAGTTCTTC. Encoded protein: CAGGGLGRSYNEQFF.

This clonotype was counted many times. The rearrangement uses TRBV5-1 and TRBJ2-7, with a weak D call TRBD2 (6 bases). The germline V and J ends were trimmed by 3 bases and 6 bases, with 16 bases remaining between them. CDR3 length equals 14 residues. Germline V gene data show CDR1 as SGHRS and CDR2 as YFSETQ. CDR3 sequence: CASSSGGLVSEQYF. The CDR3 region has the DNA TGCGCCAGCAGCTCCGGGGGTCTGGTAAGCGAGCAGTACTTC. Supplemented by reference TRBV5-1 and TRBJ2-7, the full variable domain reads KAGVTQTPRYLIKTRGQQVTLSCSPISGHRSVSWYQQTPGQGLQFLFEYFSETQRNKGNFPGRFSGRQFSNSRSEMNVSTLELGDSALYLCASSSGGLVSEQYFGPGTRLTVT.

This clonotype was seen repeatedly, ten times or more. This chain links TRBV5-1 with TRBJ1-1, with TRBD1 matching over 7 bases. The CDR3 runs to 15 residues. V shed 5 bases, J shed 5 bases, and the junction held 12 bases outside the gene matches. Germline V gives CDR1 SGHRS, CDR2 YFSETQ. The CDR3 sequence is CASRQLQTGTTEAFF. CDR3 bases: TGCGCCAGCAGACAATTACAGACAGGGACGACTGAAGCTTTCTTT.

The rearrangement uses TRBV6-1 and TRBJ2-7, with D hard to call. Germline values: CDR1 MNHNS, CDR2 SASEGT. V was shortened by 6 bases and J by 2 bases, with 11 bases between the two germline ends. CDR3 length equals 13 residues. The CDR3 protein is CASSRPPTYEQYF. Here the CDR3 DNA reads TGTGCCAGCAGCCGGCCCCCGACCTACGAGCAGTACTTC.

As regards this clonotype: A much larger clone differs from this one at a single base, so this may be a read error. This sequence joins TRBV6-6 and TRBJ1-5, with no clear D. The CDR3 is 16 amino acids. Germline V gene data show CDR1 as MNHNY and CDR2 as SVGAGI (reference sequence). In DNA form, the CDR3 reads TGTGCCAGCAGTTCAACTGGAGCGGCGGGCAATCAGCCCCGGCATTTT. The encoded protein is CASSSTGAAGNQPRHF.

In this sample, this clonotype turned up a few times. Its ends do not fully match the called genes, so a read error is possible. CDR3 in DNA: TGCGGTGCTAGAGATCAAGCAGGGGGCAATTCACCCCTCCACTTT. Translated: CGARDQAGGNSPLHF. V is TRBV20-1 and J is TRBJ1-6; 8 nucleotides line up with TRBD1. The CDR3 has 15 residues. Germline V gene data show CDR1 as DFQATT and CDR2 as SNEGSKA (reference sequence).

This clonotype was detected ten times or more. The chain employs TRBV6-1 and TRBJ2-1, with 10 nucleotides matching TRBD1. J gave up 5 bases and V 6 bases, and 4 bases lay outside the gene matches. The CDR3 loop spans 14 amino acids. Germline loops: CDR1 MNHNS, CDR2 SASEGT. The CDR3 coding sequence is TGTGCCAGCAGGACAGGGGGCAGTAACAATGAGCAGTTCTTC. Its translation is CASRTGGSNNEQFF.

The chain has TRBV2 and TRBJ2-3; 8 nucleotides line up with TRBD1. CDR1 is SNHLY, CDR2 FYNNEI, per germline. J gave up 0 bases and V 4 bases, and 6 bases lay outside the gene matches. This CDR3 has 16 amino acids. The CDR3 DNA sequence: TGTGCCAGCAGTGTTCAGGGGGCCTCTAGCACAGATACGCAGTATTTT. This sequence encodes CASSVQGASSTDTQYF.

This clonotype was recorded at least ten times. The V and J genes are TRBV15 and TRBJ2-3; TRBD2 is a possible D gene (6 bases). This CDR3 has 13 residues. From germline, CDR1 is LNHNV and CDR2 YYDKDF (reference sequence). V was shortened by 3 bases and J by 3 bases, with 7 bases between the two germline ends. Here the CDR3 reads CATSRTRTDTQYF. The CDR3 DNA reads as TGTGCCACCAGCAGGACTAGAACAGATACGCAGTATTTT.

This clonotype has at least ten counts. CDR3 in DNA: TGCAGTGCTAGTAGCGGGGGGGCCTATACGCAGTATTTT. It encodes CSASSGGAYTQYF. The chain employs TRBV20-1 and TRBJ2-3; 11 bases line up with TRBD2. CDR1 is DFQATT, CDR2 SNEGSKA, per germline (reference sequence). This CDR3 spans 13 amino acids. Losses at the gene ends were 3 bases for V and 7 bases for J; bases not matched to a gene: 3.

On this clonotype itself: With a much larger clone just one base away, this may be a read error. The rearrangement links TRBV29-1 to TRBJ1-2; D gene uncertain. The CDR3 sequence is 11 residues long. The ends were cut back, 4 bases at V and 7 bases at J, with 10 bases in the middle. Germline V CDR1 and CDR2: SQVTM, ANQGSEA. The CDR3 here is CSVGSRTGYTF. The CDR3 bases are TGCAGCGTTGGTTCCAGGACTGGCTACACCTTC.

This clonotype has ten or more counts. The genes are TRBV5-1 and TRBJ1-1; D gene uncertain. The CDR3 totals 12 residues. The germline V gene encodes CDR1 SGHRS and CDR2 YFSETQ. The V end was cut by 1 base, the J end by 8 bases, with 9 bases between. The CDR3 DNA reads as TGCGCCAGCAGCTTGAGCCCCGGGGAAGCTTTCTTT. Protein sequence: CASSLSPGEAFF.

The table lists this clonotype with many counts. The V and J genes are TRBV6-5 and TRBJ2-1; D remains ambiguous. The V end was cut by 0 bases, the J end by 9 bases, with 12 bases between. Germline V gene lookup returns CDR1 MNHEY and CDR2 SVGAGI. The CDR3 runs 14 residues. In nucleotides, the CDR3 is TGTGCCAGCAGTTACTCAGCAGGAAGGAGTGAGCAGTTCTTC. Its protein product is CASSYSAGRSEQFF.

This clonotype has ten or more counts. CDR3 sequence: CASSSPGFETQYF. The CDR3 bases are TGTGCCAGCAGTTCCCCGGGGTTCGAGACCCAGTACTTC. The V call is TRBV28, the J call TRBJ2-5, with a weak D call TRBD2 (5 bases). V was pared by 4 bases and J by 5 bases, with 11 bases between. From germline, CDR1 is MDHEN and CDR2 SYDVKM. This CDR3 contains 13 residues. Supplemented by reference TRBV28 and TRBJ2-5, the full variable domain reads DVKVTQSSRYLVKRTGEKVFLECVQDMDHENMFWYRQDPGLGLRLIYFSYDVKMKEKGDIPEGYSVSREKKERFSLILESASTNQTSMYLCASSSPGFETQYFGPGTRLLVL.

This clonotype was counted many times. The J gene is TRBJ2-3, the V gene TRBV20-1; maybe TRBD2 (5 bases). The CDR3 extends over 16 amino acids. Germline loops: CDR1 DFQATT, CDR2 SNEGSKA (reference sequence). The V end was cut by 6 bases, the J end by 1 base, with 20 bases between. CDR3 sequence: CSASREPDLGTDTQYF. The CDR3 DNA follows: TGCAGTGCGTCCCGGGAACCAGATCTCGGCACAGATACGCAGTATTTT.

In the case of this clonotype: A read error may account for a junction end that differs from germline. The CDR3: CASSFWTSTDTQYF. As DNA, the CDR3 is TGTGCCAGCAGCTTCTGGACAAGCACAGATACACAGTATTTT. The chain is built from TRBV5-6 and TRBJ2-3; TRBD1 is a possible D gene (5 bases). CDR1 SGHDT and CDR2 YYEEEE come from the germline V gene. The CDR3 is 14 amino acids. Looking up the rest from reference TRBV5-6 and TRBJ2-3 gives the full variable domain: DAGVTQSPTHLIKTRGQQVTLRCSPKSGHDTVSWYQQALGQGPQFIFQYYEEEERQRGNFPDRFSGHQFPNYSSELNVNALLLGDSALYLCASSFWTSTDTQYFGPGTRLTVL.

Many counts were recorded for this clonotype. The rearrangement links TRBV20-1 to TRBJ2-7; D could derive from TRBD1 or TRBD2 (5 bases each). The CDR3 is made up of 15 amino acids. V lost 1 base to trimming and J lost 5 bases, with 18 bases between them. The germline CDR1 and CDR2 sequences are DFQATT and SNEGSKA (reference sequence). CDR3 nucleotides: TGCAGTGCTAGAGGGGGGAAAGGGAATCTCAACGAGCAGTACTTC. Its translation: CSARGGKGNLNEQYF.

This clonotype occurred a few times. The V and J genes are TRBV12-3 or TRBV12-4 and TRBJ1-4; D possibly corresponds to TRBD1 (6 bases). The germline V and J ends were trimmed by 5 bases and 5 bases, with 9 bases remaining between them. This CDR3 has 13 amino acids. In DNA form, the CDR3 reads TGTGCCAGCAGTCGAACAGGGAATGAAAAACTGTTTTTT. As protein: CASSRTGNEKLFF.

Only a few counts were recorded for this clonotype. Being one base from a much bigger clone, this may be a read error. The chain carries TRBV19 and TRBJ1-2; D might be TRBD1 (6 bases). The germline gives CDR1 LNHDA, CDR2 SQIVND (reference sequence). The CDR3 spans 16 residues. The chain's CDR3 is CAGSGPGTTGEGGYTF. Written as DNA, the CDR3 is TGTGCCGGTAGCGGACCCGGGACAACTGGCGAGGGTGGCTACACCTTC.